The following is a T cell receptor (beta chain) sequence with its context. The clone's antigen remains unknown. No qualities accompany the bases; no much larger clone lies one base away. The sample is drawn from a study of T cell repertoires in cytomegalovirus infection (dated by TCRdb to about 2019). Broadly, across the study: Because public TCR beta signatures pointed to carriage of CMV infection together with the matching HLA type, the HLA type of each donor mattered for the analysis.

Overall results and qualifications from the work: The ex vivo response was dominated by HLA-C-restricted CMV-specific TCR beta clonotypes, which also provided the single most frequent clonotype in two of eight donors. In both this cohort and an independent cohort of 352 donors, the cumulative frequency of public TCR beta family members distinguished carriers of CMV infection plus the relevant HLA type.

The CDR3 starts with the cysteine, ends with the phenylalanine, and has 14 residues. Solely the CDR3 DNA is kept, with 42 bases framed from the first base. Based on the germline V gene (reference sequence), the CDR1 and CDR2 sequences are DFQATT and SNEGSKA. V and J are truncated by 5 bases and 4 bases respectively, leaving an intervening sequence of 15 bases. Sequencer: Illumina HiSeq 1500. TCRdb passed the public sequencing reads through fastp at Q25 and MiXCR, retaining productive beta sequences. Rows with a matching CDR3 protein are joined into one entry that keeps the most common DNA and genes. This sample lists 150,000 to 200,000 distinct CDR3 sequences; around 14% were detected once. Over 25% of the sample goes to the ten largest clones.

The TCR sequence derives from a human donor in good health (CMV status not recorded). Some clones in this sample may be carry-over from other donors' samples. Sequencing was performed on PBMCs. The chain is encoded by TRBV20-1 joined to TRBJ1-5; no D gene can be assigned with confidence. The CDR3 in this case is CSALSGSQNQPQHF. The DNA is TGCAGTGCTCTTTCAGGCTCTCAGAATCAGCCCCAGCATTTT.